This T cell receptor (beta chain) appears in the sequencing data of a study of blood T cell repertoires in COVID-19 (TCRdb year 2020). Some background on the complete study: Collaborator samples came from the United States, Italy and Spain and covered acute and convalescent phases of COVID-19. The material from the prospective study consisted of cDNA or gDNA derived from T cells, B-cell-depleted T cells, or PBMCs. Deeply sampled blood TCRbeta repertoires from subjects exposed to, actively infected with, or recovered from COVID-19 were included in the dataset. The repertoires were released in a freely available public database meant as a resource for research on the immune response to SARS-CoV-2. Samples came from the ongoing ImmuneRACE study (first 160 participants) plus 1,254 subjects from 6 global collaborators. A de-identified subject ID, COVID-19 status, age in years and sex were almost always included in the sample metadata. Where available, HLA class I and class II types were taken from metadata supplied by the sample provider and were not determined by assay-based typing.

Trimming costs V 6 bases and J 1 base, and their ends lie 15 bases apart. The CDR3, cysteine through phenylalanine, is 15 amino acids long. Of all the DNA, just the CDR3 is kept, 45 bases in frame from base 1. The germline V gene supplies CDR1 MNHEY and CDR2 SVGAGI. Each collaborating institution followed its own protocols to collect whole blood in K2EDTA tubes. For TCRbeta analysis, collaborator samples were shipped as frozen whole blood, as isolated PBMCs, or as DNA extracted from either sample type. TCRbeta CDR3 regions were amplified from genomic DNA using the immunoSEQ Assay, a bias-controlled multiplex PCR. Concerning the study's data processing: Within the assay, amplification of reference gene primers was used to estimate how many nucleated cells each sample contained. To quantify the absolute abundance of each unique TCRbeta CDR3 rearrangement, sequence reads were collapsed and filtered. For each sample, productive Simpson clonality was calculated as the square root of Simpson's diversity index across productive rearrangements. The clones in this table, taken by TCRdb from immuneACCESS, are in-frame only. Not every clone is retained; where verified, under half of the shortfall comes from an unresolved V gene, and the cause of the rest is unknown. V, J and clone size reflect that table, while D and trimming were determined from the DNA. The sample table contains 80,000 to 100,000 clones; only one count was recorded for 70% to 80% of them. The ten largest clones take up around 17% of the sample.

As for this clone: It has no known antigen specificity. No base qualities exist here, and no much larger clone lies one base off it.

What the research found in general, with its limitations: Clinical and demographic metadata were provided uncurated, with the amount varying by source and participant.

Sequenced input: peripheral blood. The receptor's source is a human donor in a cohort sampled during active COVID-19. The receptor chain draws on TRBV6-5 and TRBJ1-1; a weak D assignment points to TRBD1 (5 bases agree). The DNA reads TGTGCCAGCAGCCTCAATGGGGCATCGAACACTGAAGCTTTCTTT. Its product reads: CASSLNGASNTEAFF.